This T cell receptor (beta chain) was retrieved from a study of beta chain features in type 1 diabetes. The overall study: All samples together contributed around 98,000,000 sorted cells for examination. Study-wide findings and caveats: Cells expressing TCR highly could be over-represented by cDNA sequencing. These data did not resolve whether HLA type affects TCRB rearrangement.

Since all of the isolated RNA was reverse transcribed, expressed TCRB transcripts were what got sequenced. Some clones are missing from TCRdb's copy, which holds only in-frame ones; the method was immunoSEQ multiplex PCR. In the table there are 38,000 or so clones, roughly two thirds of which are singletons. About this clone itself: What it recognizes is unknown.

The CDR3 is 19 amino acids. Germline V CDR1 and CDR2: MGHRA, YSYEKL. The V gene lost 0 bases and the J gene lost 3 bases, with 24 bases spanning the gap. The sequenced sample was Tregs from blood. V gene TRBV4-1 combines with J gene TRBJ2-7, with D perhaps matching TRBD1 (7 bases). The source of this sequence is a woman aged 30 to 39 in good health. The CDR3 DNA follows: TGCGCCAGCAGCCAAGAATGGGGGGAGTCAGGGGGGCCATACTACGAGCAGTACTTC. Translating gives CASSQEWGESGGPYYEQYF.